This T cell receptor (beta chain) comes out of a study of T cells after yellow fever vaccination (dated by TCRdb to the late 2010s). Regarding the study in general: The SMART-Seq v4 Ultra Low Input RNA kit was used to prepare libraries from fractions with low cell numbers. Bulk PBMC replicates and cell subsets were isolated from blood drawn at multiple timepoints before and after both primary and secondary immunization. Bulk TCR alpha and beta repertoires were sequenced longitudinally to track T-cell clones before and after primary and booster YFV17D yellow fever vaccination. Two healthy male donors, one aged 18 to 30 and one aged 30 to 40 years, were included in the cohort. Study-wide conclusions, independent of this receptor: The secondary T-cell response was found to be weaker but faster than the primary response, with a peak reached on day 5 rather than on day 15. The study included only a couple of donors, which limits how far the findings can be generalized. FACS-sorted repertoires could contain abundant contaminating clonotypes from the bulk population, so computational filtering was required. A small fraction of clonotypes appeared in both the CD4 and CD8 compartments, likely as a result of convergent recombination. Most clones expanded after primary vaccination (almost 97% of CD4 and around 89% of CD8) were re-detected after the booster, suggesting that broad memory maintenance occurred.

At the junction V is shortened by 2 bases and J by 2 bases, with 13 bases in between. In the germline V gene, CDR1 corresponds to SGHRS and CDR2 to YFSETQ. Including cysteine and phenylalanine, the CDR3 has 15 amino acids. The sequence is cut down to CDR3 DNA, 45 bases in frame from base 1. Regarding this clonotype: What this receptor recognizes is not known. No base quality information exists; no much larger clone differs at one position.

TCR cDNA was synthesized by 5'RACE template switching, through which a universal primer site and unique molecular identifiers were introduced. Priming of cDNA synthesis was performed from both the TCR alpha and TCR beta constant segments. Two PCR steps were used to amplify libraries, with sample barcodes and sequencing adapters being added in the second step. Sequencing of libraries was done on Illumina HiSeq 2500 (2x100 bp) or NovaSeq (2x150 bp). Under the source paper's analysis protocol: MIGEC handled demultiplexing of reads and collapsing into UMI consensus sequences, while MiXCR performed V(D)J alignment. Using edgeR on replicate PBMC samples, clonotypes were called vaccine-responding if FDR was below 0.01 and the log2 fold change was above 5 up to day 15. Each bulk clonotype was labeled CD4 or CD8 based on which sequenced repertoire, CD4 or CD8, contained the clonotype at higher abundance. Using fastp trimming at Q25 and MiXCR clonotype assembly, TCRdb reanalyzed the public sequencing data and kept in-frame beta chains. Rows are combined by CDR3 protein, so each entry shows the most common genes and DNA. These V and J calls originate from TCRdb's pipeline instead of the authors' own analysis. The sample table contains around 500,000 distinct CDR3 sequences; only one count was recorded for roughly 22% of them. The leading ten clones occupy approximately 16% of the sample.

This specimen's treatment or condition label, per the study, means: live attenuated yellow fever vaccine strain. At each blood-draw timepoint, two biological replicates of bulk PBMCs were obtained. PBMCs were isolated from peripheral blood using a standard Ficoll-Paque protocol. RNA was extracted with TriZol from bulk PBMCs, CD4 and CD8 fractions, and dextramer-positive and dextramer-negative fractions. The sequences come from PBMCs, collected approximately 22 days after the first yellow fever vaccination. Here the chain combines TRBV5-1 and TRBJ2-5; possibly the D gene is TRBD1, per 6 matching bases. The receptor comes from a young man who received the YFV17D yellow fever vaccine. The CDR3 protein sequence reads: CASSFSDSTQETQYF. The nucleotide sequence reads as follows: TGCGCCAGCAGCTTTTCGGACAGCACTCAAGAGACCCAGTACTTC.